These T cell receptor beta chains were read from a single sample in a study of T-cell memory formation after mild COVID-19. MiXCR, run by TCRdb on the 5' RACE reads, gives a single entry per CDR3 protein. The sample lists 300,000 to 350,000 distinct CDR3 sequences, more than 13% seen once, with 20% to 25% in the top ten. Sequenced material: PBMCs or a T cell subset sorted from them (not recorded which). Receptor source: a man younger than 35 who had mild COVID-19 (a few samples of this study predate the infection). Cell type and time point are not known. The CDR3 runs from the conserved cysteine through the conserved F or W. D genes are given only for firm matches. A row's size may be missing; if present it is once, few, many or a size class.

cdr3_nt: TGTGCCAGCAGTTTAGAGAGCGGCTACGAGCAGTACTTC
cdr3_aa: CASSLESGYEQYF
j_call: TRBJ2-7
d_call: NA
v_call: TRBV12-3/TRBV12-4
clone_size: few

cdr3_nt: TGTGCCAGCAGTACCATGGGCTTGGAGACCCAGTACTTC
cdr3_aa: CASSTMGLETQYF
j_call: TRBJ2-5
d_call: NA
v_call: TRBV6-5
clone_size: NA

cdr3_nt: TGCGCCAGCAGCTTGGTGTCGGGGGGCAACGGGGAGCTGTTTTTT
cdr3_aa: CASSLVSGGNGELFF
j_call: TRBJ2-2
d_call: NA
v_call: TRBV5-1
clone_size: many

cdr3_nt: TGTGCCAGCAGTTACGATCAGGGGCGAGGGACTTTCTTT
cdr3_aa: CASSYDQGRGTFF
j_call: TRBJ1-1
d_call: NA
v_call: TRBV6-5
clone_size: few

cdr3_nt: TGTGCTAGTGGTTTGGCCCTCGCTGGCAATCAGCCCCAGCATTTT
cdr3_aa: CASGLALAGNQPQHF
j_call: TRBJ1-5
d_call: NA
v_call: TRBV12-5
clone_size: NA

cdr3_nt: TGTGCCAGCTCACCACGACTAGCGGGGGGGAAGAATGAGCAGTTCTTC
cdr3_aa: CASSPRLAGGKNEQFF
j_call: TRBJ2-1
d_call: TRBD2
v_call: TRBV18
clone_size: many

cdr3_nt: TGTGCCAGCAGCCCCGGGACCTCATCCTACAATGAGCAGTTCTTC
cdr3_aa: CASSPGTSSYNEQFF
j_call: TRBJ2-1
d_call: NA
v_call: TRBV4-3
clone_size: many

cdr3_nt: TGTGCCACCAGGACAGCGAACACCGGGGAGCTGTTTTTT
cdr3_aa: CATRTANTGELFF
j_call: TRBJ2-2
d_call: NA
v_call: TRBV24-1
clone_size: many

cdr3_nt: TGTGCCAGCAGTTTAGCGGGGGCTAGCACAGATACGCAGTATTTT
cdr3_aa: CASSLAGASTDTQYF
j_call: TRBJ2-3
d_call: NA
v_call: TRBV12-3/TRBV12-4
clone_size: many

cdr3_nt: TGCAGTGCTAGGGGAAGGACAGGTGAAGGGGAGCTGTTTTTT
cdr3_aa: CSARGRTGEGELFF
j_call: TRBJ2-2
d_call: TRBD1
v_call: TRBV20-1
clone_size: few

cdr3_nt: TGTGCCAGCAGTTTAGTAGGCCCCCGCGGCGAGCAGTACTTC
cdr3_aa: CASSLVGPRGEQYF
j_call: TRBJ2-7
d_call: NA
v_call: TRBV12-3/TRBV12-4
clone_size: NA

cdr3_nt: TGTGCCAGCACTAGGGCAGGGGCCTCCTACGAGCAGTACTTC
cdr3_aa: CASTRAGASYEQYF
j_call: TRBJ2-7
d_call: NA
v_call: TRBV6-5
clone_size: few

cdr3_nt: TGTGCCAGCACAACAGGGACGGGGGGGGAGCAGTACTTC
cdr3_aa: CASTTGTGGEQYF
j_call: TRBJ2-7
d_call: TRBD2
v_call: TRBV12-3/TRBV12-4
clone_size: NA

cdr3_nt: TGTGCCAGCAGTTCCGACTTCATTGGGGGCGCGGGCACTGAAGCTTTCTTT
cdr3_aa: CASSSDFIGGAGTEAFF
j_call: TRBJ1-1
d_call: NA
v_call: TRBV6-6
clone_size: NA

cdr3_nt: TGTGCCAGCAGCTTACTCCAGGGAGAAAATTCACCCCTCCACTTT
cdr3_aa: CASSLLQGENSPLHF
j_call: TRBJ1-6
d_call: NA
v_call: TRBV7-2
clone_size: NA

cdr3_nt: TGCAGTGCTAGGGTCGCGGGGGCCTACAATGAGCAGTTCTTC
cdr3_aa: CSARVAGAYNEQFF
j_call: TRBJ2-1
d_call: TRBD2
v_call: TRBV20-1
clone_size: many

cdr3_nt: TGTGCCAGCAACCCTCAGCCCAGGCGGAATGAGCAGTTCTTC
cdr3_aa: CASNPQPRRNEQFF
j_call: TRBJ2-1
d_call: NA
v_call: TRBV7-8
clone_size: few

cdr3_nt: TGTGCCAGCAGCGTCGGGCCTCTTAACTATGGCTACACCTTC
cdr3_aa: CASSVGPLNYGYTF
j_call: TRBJ1-2
d_call: NA
v_call: TRBV7-2
clone_size: NA

cdr3_nt: TGTGCCAGCAGGTTAGGGCCGGGGACATACCTCACCGGGGAGCTGTTTTTT
cdr3_aa: CASRLGPGTYLTGELFF
j_call: TRBJ2-2
d_call: NA
v_call: TRBV11-2
clone_size: few

cdr3_nt: TGTGCCAGCACCAGGGGCCTTTCCCCAGCTGGCTACACCTTC
cdr3_aa: CASTRGLSPAGYTF
j_call: TRBJ1-2
d_call: NA
v_call: TRBV12-3/TRBV12-4
clone_size: NA

cdr3_nt: TGTGCCAGCAGTGGACAGGGGGTTGAACTGTTTTTT
cdr3_aa: CASSGQGVELFF
j_call: TRBJ1-4
d_call: TRBD1
v_call: TRBV2
clone_size: NA

cdr3_nt: TGTGCCAGCAGCTCCCGAGGGCAAGAGACCCAGTACTTC
cdr3_aa: CASSSRGQETQYF
j_call: TRBJ2-5
d_call: NA
v_call: TRBV5-5
clone_size: many

cdr3_nt: TGTGCCAGCAGCTTAAGTCAGGGGGCCGGTGAGACCCAGTACTTC
cdr3_aa: CASSLSQGAGETQYF
j_call: TRBJ2-5
d_call: TRBD1
v_call: TRBV7-2
clone_size: NA

cdr3_nt: TGTGCCAGCAGACCGGACAGGGGAGAGACCCAGTACTTC
cdr3_aa: CASRPDRGETQYF
j_call: TRBJ2-5
d_call: TRBD1
v_call: TRBV6-2/TRBV6-3
clone_size: NA

cdr3_nt: TGTGCCAGCAGGTCGGAGTTTGCTAACTATGGCTACACCTTC
cdr3_aa: CASRSEFANYGYTF
j_call: TRBJ1-2
d_call: NA
v_call: TRBV6-2/TRBV6-3
clone_size: NA

cdr3_nt: TGTGCCAGCAGCCGCCGCGGGTCAGGTCGGAGCAATCAGCCCCAGCATTTT
cdr3_aa: CASSRRGSGRSNQPQHF
j_call: TRBJ1-5
d_call: NA
v_call: TRBV12-3/TRBV12-4
clone_size: few

cdr3_nt: TGTGCCAGCAGTCCAGTCGACAGATACTACGAGCAGTACTTC
cdr3_aa: CASSPVDRYYEQYF
j_call: TRBJ2-7
d_call: NA
v_call: TRBV27
clone_size: NA

cdr3_nt: TGTGCCAGCAGCCCCGGTTCCCACTCCTACGAGCAGTACTTC
cdr3_aa: CASSPGSHSYEQYF
j_call: TRBJ2-7
d_call: NA
v_call: TRBV7-9
clone_size: NA

cdr3_nt: TGTGCCGTAAACCGGGACGCGAACACCGGGGAGCTGTTTTTT
cdr3_aa: CAVNRDANTGELFF
j_call: TRBJ2-2
d_call: NA
v_call: TRBV10-3
clone_size: many

cdr3_nt: TGTGCCACCTCCCCCAGAGCCCTGGAGACCCAGTACTTC
cdr3_aa: CATSPRALETQYF
j_call: TRBJ2-5
d_call: NA
v_call: TRBV6-2/TRBV6-3
clone_size: NA

cdr3_nt: TGTGCCAGCAGTCCTACAGGGTTTCTTCAGCCCCAGCATTTT
cdr3_aa: CASSPTGFLQPQHF
j_call: TRBJ1-5
d_call: NA
v_call: TRBV28
clone_size: NA

cdr3_nt: TGCGCCAGCAGCCAAGACGGGACACAGGATACCTACGAGCAGTACTTC
cdr3_aa: CASSQDGTQDTYEQYF
j_call: TRBJ2-7
d_call: NA
v_call: TRBV4-1
clone_size: NA

cdr3_nt: TGTGCCAGCATCGGACAGGGAGCCACAGATACGCAGTATTTT
cdr3_aa: CASIGQGATDTQYF
j_call: TRBJ2-3
d_call: TRBD1
v_call: TRBV10-3
clone_size: few

cdr3_nt: TGTGCCAGCAGTTTCGGCGGGGGCGGCACCGGGGAGCTGTTTTTT
cdr3_aa: CASSFGGGGTGELFF
j_call: TRBJ2-2
d_call: NA
v_call: TRBV27
clone_size: few

cdr3_nt: TGCAGTGCTAGAGAGCGGGGCCTACGGACTGAAGCTTTCTTT
cdr3_aa: CSARERGLRTEAFF
j_call: TRBJ1-1
d_call: NA
v_call: TRBV20-1
clone_size: few

cdr3_nt: TGCGCCAGCAGTAACGGAGTCGATCAGCCCCAGCATTTT
cdr3_aa: CASSNGVDQPQHF
j_call: TRBJ1-5
d_call: NA
v_call: TRBV4-1
clone_size: NA

cdr3_nt: TGTGCCAGCAGTCTGACAGAAGTTGACACAGATACGCAGTATTTT
cdr3_aa: CASSLTEVDTDTQYF
j_call: TRBJ2-3
d_call: NA
v_call: TRBV6-5
clone_size: few

cdr3_nt: TGTGCCAGCAGCTTGTTGTTCGGCACTGAAGCTTTCTTT
cdr3_aa: CASSLLFGTEAFF
j_call: TRBJ1-1
d_call: NA
v_call: TRBV5-6
clone_size: few

cdr3_nt: TGTGCCAGCTCACCACCTGAGTCAGGGGGTATTAAGCAGTACTTC
cdr3_aa: CASSPPESGGIKQYF
j_call: TRBJ2-7
d_call: TRBD1
v_call: TRBV18
clone_size: few

cdr3_nt: TGTGCCAGCAGAGAAGCGGGAGCTAGCACAGATACGCAGTATTTT
cdr3_aa: CASREAGASTDTQYF
j_call: TRBJ2-3
d_call: TRBD2
v_call: TRBV2
clone_size: NA

cdr3_nt: TGTGCCAGCAGCTTGGCCATCGGGGGGCTTGACGAGCAGTACTTC
cdr3_aa: CASSLAIGGLDEQYF
j_call: TRBJ2-7
d_call: NA
v_call: TRBV5-6
clone_size: NA

cdr3_nt: TGTGCCAGCAGCTCCCACCCCCGGACAGGGAGAGAGACCCAGTACTTC
cdr3_aa: CASSSHPRTGRETQYF
j_call: TRBJ2-5
d_call: TRBD1
v_call: TRBV7-2
clone_size: NA

cdr3_nt: TGTGCCAGCAGGGGAGCGGGGACCAATGAGCAGTTCTTC
cdr3_aa: CASRGAGTNEQFF
j_call: TRBJ2-1
d_call: TRBD2
v_call: TRBV12-3/TRBV12-4
clone_size: NA